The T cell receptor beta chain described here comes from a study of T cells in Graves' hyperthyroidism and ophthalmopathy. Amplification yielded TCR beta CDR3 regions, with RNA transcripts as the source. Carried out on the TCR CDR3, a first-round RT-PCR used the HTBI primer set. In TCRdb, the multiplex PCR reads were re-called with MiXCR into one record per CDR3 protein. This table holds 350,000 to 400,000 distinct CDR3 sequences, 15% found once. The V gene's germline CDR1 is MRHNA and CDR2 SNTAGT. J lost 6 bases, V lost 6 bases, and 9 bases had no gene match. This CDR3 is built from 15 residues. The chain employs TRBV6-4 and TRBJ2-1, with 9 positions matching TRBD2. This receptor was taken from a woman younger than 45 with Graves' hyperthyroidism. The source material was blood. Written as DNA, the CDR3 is TGTGCCAGCAGCCTCGGGACTAGCAGTTTCAATGAGCAGTTCTTC. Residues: CASSLGTSSFNEQFF.